These 26 T cell receptor beta chains came from one sample sequenced in a study of glioma-infiltrating T cells after dendritic cell vaccination. TCRdb's table, derived via immunoSEQ multiplex PCR, lists solely in-frame clones and lacks some. The table includes 85,000 to 100,000 clones, roughly 85% detected once. Stated time point: after dendritic cell vaccination, including at tumor progression/relapse. Sequences were derived from blood, sampled after dendritic cell vaccination. The receptors derive from a human donor with glioblastoma.

The V and J genes are TRBV7-8 and TRBJ2-1; 7 positions match TRBD2. Unmatched junction bases numbered 8, after V lost 6 bases and J lost 0 bases. The CDR3 is 16 residues long. Germline CDR1 reads SGHVS; CDR2 reads FQNEAQ. DNA for the CDR3: TGTGCCAGCAGGAAAAGCGGGACCGGCTCCTACAATGAGCAGTTCTTC. The encoded protein is CASRKSGTGSYNEQFF.

This clone was recorded once. V gene TRBV5-1 combines with J gene TRBJ2-7, with 8 bases fitting TRBD1. The CDR3 is 15 amino acids. Per germline, CDR1 SGHRS and CDR2 YFSETQ. After removal of 4 bases from V and 1 base from J, the junction contained 7 bases not matched to a gene. The CDR3 reads CASSPPRTGSYEQYF. DNA of the CDR3: TGCGCCAGCAGCCCCCCCCGGACAGGGTCCTACGAGCAGTACTTC.

The J gene is TRBJ2-3, the V gene TRBV6-5; 8 positions match TRBD2. The CDR3 runs to 14 residues. J lost 11 bases, V lost 6 bases, and 13 bases had no gene match. From germline, CDR1 is MNHEY and CDR2 SVGAGI. CDR3 amino acids: CASREALSGSVQYF. CDR3 bases: TGTGCCAGCAGGGAGGCCTTGAGCGGGAGTGTGCAGTATTTT.

This rearrangement joins TRBV28 to TRBJ2-7; D ambiguous. With 1 base removed from V and 0 bases from J, the gap between germline ends came to 7 bases. CDR3 length: 14 amino acids. Germline loops: CDR1 MDHEN, CDR2 SYDVKM. The CDR3 sequence is CASSLLRSSYEQYF. The CDR3 DNA sequence: TGTGCCAGCAGTTTATTGCGGAGCTCCTACGAGCAGTACTTC.

This chain links TRBV19 with TRBJ2-3, with 7 bases that match TRBD1. This CDR3 is built from 15 residues. V lost 5 bases and J lost 1; bases outside the gene matches: 6. The V gene's germline CDR1 is LNHDA and CDR2 SQIVND (reference sequence). This CDR3 is CASSVWQGGTDTQYF. CDR3 sequence (DNA): TGTGCCAGTAGTGTGTGGCAGGGGGGCACAGATACGCAGTATTTT.

The V gene is TRBV27, the J gene TRBJ2-7; a possible D gene is TRBD2 (5 bases). In germline, CDR1 is MNHEY, CDR2 SMNVEV (reference sequence). The CDR3 consists of 14 residues. Trimming pared 5 bases from V and 5 bases from J, leaving 16 bases between. CDR3 coding DNA: TGTGCCAGCAGTCCCTTAGGAGGTTTCGACGAGCAGTACTTC. Protein: CASSPLGGFDEQYF.

The chain recombines TRBV11-1 with TRBJ2-2; 9 positions agree with TRBD1. Trimming removed 7 bases from V and 7 bases from J; junction bases left unmatched: 16. Germline V lookup: CDR1 SGHAT, CDR2 FQDESV (reference sequence). This CDR3 spans 17 amino acids. The CDR3 bases are TGTGCCAGCACACCGGGACAGGGAAAAGGGCCCAACGGGGAGCTGTTTTTT. Translated: CASTPGQGKGPNGELFF. Using reference TRBV11-1 and TRBJ2-2 for the parts outside the CDR3, the full variable domain is EAEVAQSPRYKITEKSQAVAFWCDPISGHATLYWYRQILGQGPELLVQFQDESVVDDSQLPKDRFSAERLKGVDSTLKIQPAELGDSAMYLCASTPGQGKGPNGELFFGEGSRLTVL.

The chain links TRBV7-8 to TRBJ2-1; 14 bases line up with TRBD2. The ends lost 5 bases at V and 8 bases at J; junction bases unmatched: 11. The CDR3 length is 17 residues. The V gene's germline CDR1 is SGHVS and CDR2 FQNEAQ. CDR3 coding DNA: TGTGCCAGCAGCGCGGGACTAGCGGGAGCGCCGGGACATGAGCAGTTCTTC. Amino acid sequence: CASSAGLAGAPGHEQFF.

A remark on this clone: This likely comes from a read error, as the CDR3 has no conserved phenylalanine or tryptophan at its end. This sequence joins TRBV5-6 and TRBJ1-2; D is ambiguous. V was clipped by 5 bases and J by 4 bases, with 15 bases between them. The CDR3 is made up of 14 amino acids. Germline V gene data show CDR1 as SGHDT and CDR2 as YYEEEE. This CDR3 is CASRVERGGYGYTL. The DNA for the CDR3 is TGTGCCAGCAGGGTCGAACGAGGTGGCTATGGCTACACCCTC.

This clone was observed a few times. This chain connects TRBV28 to TRBJ1-4; perhaps TRBD1 as D (6 bases). Germline CDR1 reads MDHEN; CDR2 reads SYDVKM. With 2 bases removed from V and 7 bases from J, the gap between germline ends came to 11 bases. The CDR3 is 14 residues long. The CDR3 nucleotides are TGTGCCAGCAGTTTACCCCAGGGGCGTGAAAAACTGTTTTTT. Translating it yields CASSLPQGREKLFF.

V and J are TRBV7-6 and TRBJ2-5, with D possibly TRBD1 on 7 matching bases. V was shortened by 3 bases and J by 5 bases, with 19 bases between the two germline ends. Germline V gene lookup returns CDR1 SGHVS and CDR2 FNYEAQ. The CDR3 runs to 16 residues. The CDR3 DNA sequence: TGTGCCAGCAGCTTCGGAGGGGGCTCCACAAGGGAGACCCAGTACTTC. Translated: CASSFGGGSTRETQYF.

The V gene is TRBV15, the J gene TRBJ2-1, with 7 bases matching TRBD1. The V segment lost 3 bases and the J segment 2 bases; nucleotides outside the gene matches: 10. Germline V gives CDR1 LNHNV, CDR2 YYDKDF (reference sequence). There are 17 residues in the CDR3. CDR3 loop: CATSREGTDSTYNEQFF. Here the CDR3 DNA reads TGTGCCACCAGCAGGGAAGGGACAGACAGTACCTACAATGAGCAGTTCTTC.

This chain connects TRBV7-2 to TRBJ1-1, with 9 bases lining up with TRBD1. With 5 bases clipped from V and 4 bases from J, the junction kept 8 bases outside the gene matches. CDR1 and CDR2 from the germline V gene are SGHTA and FQGNSA. The CDR3 totals 15 residues. The CDR3 is CASSTRTGVATEAFF. CDR3 in DNA: TGTGCCAGCAGCACCCGGACAGGGGTGGCCACTGAAGCTTTCTTT. Using reference TRBV7-2 and TRBJ1-1 for the parts outside the CDR3, the full variable domain is GAGVSQSPSNKVTEKGKDVELRCDPISGHTALYWYRQSLGQGLEFLIYFQGNSAPDKSGLPSDRFSAERTGGSVSTLTIQRTQQEDSAVYLCASSTRTGVATEAFFGQGTRLTVV.

The CDR3: CASSHTGASPYGYTF. As DNA, the CDR3 is TGTGCCAGCAGCCACACAGGGGCGTCCCCCTATGGCTACACCTTC. The chain joins TRBV7-9 to TRBJ1-2; 7 bases match TRBD1. Trimming took 5 bases from V and 4 from J; bases not matched to a gene: 10. Per the germline V gene, CDR1 is SEHNR and CDR2 is FQNEAQ (reference sequence). The CDR3 extends over 15 amino acids.

The chain carries TRBV29-1 and TRBJ2-2, with D hard to call. The ends were cut back, 3 bases at V and 6 bases at J, with 14 bases in the middle. Germline V lookup: CDR1 SQVTM, CDR2 ANQGSEA. This CDR3 is 14 amino acids long. CDR3 amino acids: CSVDPNTGSGELFF. The CDR3 nucleotides are TGCAGCGTTGATCCCAATACCGGTTCCGGGGAGCTGTTTTTT.

The chain is built from TRBV9 and TRBJ2-2; possible D gene TRBD1, 6 bases. The length of the CDR3 is 17 residues. Germline lookup yields CDR1 SGDLS and CDR2 YYNGEE. Trimming stripped 4 bases from V and 1 base from J, with 17 bases between. The CDR3 DNA sequence: TGTGCCAGCAGCCTGGCGTTCAGGGGCCAGAACACCGGGGAGCTGTTTTTT. It translates to CASSLAFRGQNTGELFF.

The chain employs TRBV6-1 and TRBJ1-6; 9 positions match TRBD1. The CDR3 has 16 amino acids. Trimming at V came to 3 bases and at J to 8 bases, leaving 8 bases not matched to a gene. Germline CDR1 MNHNS, CDR2 SASEGT. In DNA, the CDR3 is TGTGCCAGCAGTGATTCGGGACAGGGCTCTCATTCACCCCTCCACTTT. Translating it yields CASSDSGQGSHSPLHF.

The chain uses TRBV11-3 and TRBJ1-1; possible D gene TRBD1, 5 bases. From germline, CDR1 is SGHNT and CDR2 YENEEA. V was pared by 5 bases and J by 2 bases, with 12 bases between. This CDR3 is 14 amino acids long. The DNA for the CDR3 is TGTGCCAGCAGCGGTGTAACAGGAAACACTGAAGCTTTCTTT. Its protein is CASSGVTGNTEAFF.

This clone occurred a few times. The V and J genes are TRBV19 and TRBJ1-5; 8 nucleotides line up with TRBD1. J was trimmed by 9 bases and V by 4 bases; bases with no gene match: 2. The germline V gene encodes CDR1 LNHDA and CDR2 SQIVND (reference sequence). The CDR3 is made up of 12 amino acids. The CDR3 nucleotides read TGTGCCAGTAGTACTACAGGGGGGCCCCAGCATTTT. Its translation is CASSTTGGPQHF.

The V call is TRBV6-5, the J call TRBJ2-7; 12 bases are shared with TRBD2. Germline CDR1 and CDR2: MNHEY and SVGAGI. The CDR3 runs 15 residues. V gave up 6 bases and J gave up 3 bases; unmatched junction bases: 6. The CDR3 loop reads CASRTSGSLYYEQYF. DNA for the CDR3: TGTGCCAGCAGGACTAGCGGGAGCTTGTACTACGAGCAGTACTTC.

This clone has a handful of counts. V gene TRBV27 combines with J gene TRBJ2-7, with TRBD1 identical over 7 bases. V lost 5 bases to trimming and J lost 2 bases; unmatched junction nucleotides: 6. Germline CDR1 and CDR2: MNHEY and SMNVEV (reference sequence). The CDR3 runs to 14 residues. The CDR3 region has the DNA TGTGCCAGCAGTCCCCGACAGGGTACCTACGAGCAGTACTTC. Translated, it gives CASSPRQGTYEQYF.

This chain joins TRBV5-4 and TRBJ2-7; TRBD1 matches 7 bases. The germline CDR1 and CDR2 sequences are SGHNT and YYREEE (reference sequence). The CDR3 has 14 residues. J was trimmed by 1 base and V by 5 bases; bases with no gene match: 6. The CDR3 reads CASRAGGASYEQYF. CDR3 DNA: TGTGCCAGCAGAGCAGGGGGTGCGTCCTACGAGCAGTACTTC.

This clone was seen only a few times. This chain joins TRBV19 and TRBJ2-2; 10 bases match TRBD2. This CDR3 region has 17 residues. In germline, CDR1 is LNHDA, CDR2 SQIVND (reference sequence). Trimming removed 3 bases from V and 6 bases from J; junction bases left unmatched: 10. The DNA of the CDR3 is TGTGCCAGTAGTATCTCCGGGACTAGCGTTCTCGCCGGGGAGCTGTTTTTT. This translates into CASSISGTSVLAGELFF.

This sequence joins TRBV21-1 and TRBJ2-6; the table names TRBD2, a call not compared with the DNA. TRBV21-1 is recorded as a pseudogene. The CDR3 runs to 17 residues. Here the CDR3 reads CASSKSEGDSGANVLTF. CDR3 sequence (DNA): TGTGCCAGCAGCAAATCAGAAGGAGACTCTGGGGCCAACGTCCTGACTTTC.

This rearrangement joins TRBV7-2 to TRBJ1-2, with a weak D call TRBD1 (5 bases). CDR3 length: 13 amino acids. Deletions cut 5 bases from V and 6 bases from J, with 13 bases between. Germline V gene sequence: CDR1 SGHTA, CDR2 FQGNSA. The CDR3 nucleotides are TGTGCCAGCAGCCTCAGGGAACTAAATGGCTACACCTTC. Protein product: CASSLRELNGYTF. Full variable domain (remainder filled in from reference TRBV7-2 and TRBJ1-2): GAGVSQSPSNKVTEKGKDVELRCDPISGHTALYWYRQSLGQGLEFLIYFQGNSAPDKSGLPSDRFSAERTGGSVSTLTIQRTQQEDSAVYLCASSLRELNGYTFGSGTRLTVV.

The rearrangement links TRBV19 to TRBJ2-7; D is perhaps TRBD1 (5 bases). Germline V gives CDR1 LNHDA, CDR2 SQIVND (reference sequence). The CDR3 has 13 amino acids. Trimming took 3 bases from V and 6 from J, leaving 12 bases between them. The CDR3 nucleotides read TGTGCCAGTAGTATCGCCCAGGGTATCGAGCAGTACTTC. It encodes CASSIAQGIEQYF.